Each of the 31 T cell receptor beta chains below was sequenced from the same sample in a study of blood T cell repertoires in COVID-19. Method: immunoSEQ multiplex PCR; TCRdb's copy keeps in-frame clones and lacks some. The profile covers about 140,000 clones, with around 80% appearing a single time and roughly 17% taken by the ten largest. Sequencing input: peripheral blood. Every receptor here comes from a man aged 50-60 years with acute or convalescent COVID-19.

This clone was detected a few times. J is TRBJ2-2 and V is TRBV7-3, with no clear D. Germline V CDR1 and CDR2: SGHTA, FQGTGA. The CDR3 consists of 13 residues. V lost 5 bases and J 4 bases, leaving 8 bases between the germline ends. The CDR3 sequence is CASSPTSTGELFF. Here the CDR3 DNA reads TGTGCCAGCAGCCCAACATCCACCGGGGAGCTGTTTTTT.

The chain is built from TRBV10-3 and TRBJ2-3, with 8 bases fitting TRBD2. Germline values: CDR1 ENHRY, CDR2 SYGVKD. The CDR3 is made up of 16 amino acids. V shed 2 bases, J shed 7 bases, and the junction held 11 bases outside the gene matches. CDR3 residues: CAISEPIGGAVYTQYF. The CDR3 DNA reads TGTGCCATCAGTGAGCCTATCGGGGGGGCCGTTTATACGCAGTATTTT.

The gene calls are TRBV27 and TRBJ2-3, with 7 bases matching TRBD1. CDR1 is MNHEY and CDR2 is SMNVEV in the germline V gene (reference sequence). CDR3 size: 13 residues. V was pared by 5 bases and J by 4 bases, with 3 bases of the junction left unmatched. CDR3 nucleotides: TGTGCCAGCAGTCCCGACAGGGCAGATACGCAGTATTTT. Its protein product is CASSPDRADTQYF.

The chain has TRBV11-2 and TRBJ1-1; no reliable D call. Germline V lookup: CDR1 SGHAT, CDR2 FQNNGV. Deletions cut 7 bases from V and 0 bases from J, with 15 bases between. This CDR3 contains 15 residues. The CDR3: CASTFWGAMNTEAFF. CDR3 sequence (DNA): TGTGCCAGCACCTTCTGGGGAGCTATGAACACTGAAGCTTTCTTT.

The chain is built from TRBV21-1 and TRBJ2-7; whether TRBD2, the table's D call, matches the DNA was not checked. TRBV21-1 is a pseudogene locus. The CDR3 runs to 16 residues. The CDR3 region has the DNA TGTGCCAGCAGCAAAGTACGGGAGGGACGCTCCTACGAGCAGTACTTC. This codes for CASSKVREGRSYEQYF.

As for this clone: The same CDR3 also results from other DNA sequences found in this sample. V is TRBV7-2 and J is TRBJ2-5; 8 nucleotides match TRBD2. There are 18 residues in the CDR3. Germline CDR1 SGHTA, CDR2 FQGNSA. J was trimmed by 0 bases and V by 5 bases; bases with no gene match: 14. CDR3 coding DNA: TGTGCCAGCAGCCAAGACGGTGTCTGGCGGGGGGACCAAGAGACCCAGTACTTC. It is translated as CASSQDGVWRGDQETQYF.

The chain has TRBV28 and TRBJ2-1, with TRBD2 matching 9 bases. This CDR3 is 13 amino acids long. V was clipped by 7 bases and J by 6 bases; unmatched bases: 4. From germline, CDR1 is MDHEN and CDR2 SYDVKM. The CDR3 nucleotides are TGTGCCAGCAAACTTAGCGGGGGCAATGAGCAGTTCTTC. This gives the protein CASKLSGGNEQFF.

The genes are TRBV19 and TRBJ2-2, with D perhaps TRBD1 (5 bases). CDR3 length: 13 residues. The germline V gene has CDR1 LNHDA and CDR2 SQIVND (reference sequence). V was cut by 5 bases and J by 3 bases, with 7 bases left in between. The CDR3 reads CASSSRDTGELFF. In nucleotides, the CDR3 is TGTGCCAGTAGTTCCAGGGACACCGGGGAGCTGTTTTTT.

The rearrangement uses TRBV12-3 or TRBV12-4 and TRBJ2-3; no clear D. V lost 5 bases, J lost 0 bases, and 6 bases lay in between. This CDR3 is 13 amino acids long. The CDR3 protein is CASSLRSTDTQYF. Here the CDR3 DNA reads TGTGCCAGCAGTCTAAGAAGCACAGATACGCAGTATTTT.

The chain employs TRBV9 and TRBJ2-5, with TRBD2 identical over 14 bases. V gave up 4 bases and J gave up 1 base; unmatched junction bases: 9. Germline assignment: CDR1 SGDLS and CDR2 YYNGEE. CDR3 length: 18 residues. The CDR3 coding sequence is TGTGCCAGCAGCATGGGACTAGCGGGGGCGCATCCCCAAGAGACCCAGTACTTC. This codes for CASSMGLAGAHPQETQYF.

This chain joins TRBV30 and TRBJ2-1, with D unresolved. The CDR3 length is 15 residues. Germline V lookup: CDR1 GTSNPN, CDR2 SVGIG (reference sequence). V was shortened by 2 bases and J by 5 bases, with 16 bases between the two germline ends. The CDR3 region is CAWSSNQIQNNEQFF. The CDR3 DNA reads TGTGCCTGGAGTAGTAACCAAATACAAAACAATGAGCAGTTCTTC.

The V call is TRBV10-2, the J call TRBJ2-1; perhaps TRBD2 as D (6 bases). The germline gives CDR1 WSHSY, CDR2 SAAADI. CDR3 length: 13 amino acids. The V gene lost 2 bases and the J gene lost 9 bases, with 11 bases spanning the gap. CDR3 sequence: CASSEGRYGEQFF. The CDR3, as DNA: TGCGCCAGCAGTGAGGGGAGGTACGGTGAGCAGTTCTTC.

The table lists this clone with a count of one. This chain links TRBV6-5 with TRBJ2-2; D might be TRBD1 (6 bases). V was clipped by 2 bases and J by 7 bases, with 8 bases between them. Germline V CDR1 and CDR2: MNHEY, SVGAGI. This CDR3 has 13 residues. The CDR3 DNA follows: TGTGCCAGCAGTTACAGGGGGATCGGGGAGCTGTTTTTT. The encoded protein is CASSYRGIGELFF.

This chain uses TRBV6-5 with TRBJ2-1; 9 bases are a match to TRBD1. Germline V gene sequence: CDR1 MNHEY, CDR2 SVGAGI. This CDR3 has 13 amino acids. V lost 6 bases and J lost 8; bases outside the gene matches: 5. The CDR3 sequence: CASSRDRDDEQFF. CDR3 DNA sequence: TGTGCCAGCAGCCGGGACAGGGACGATGAGCAGTTCTTC.

The V gene is TRBV24-1, the J gene TRBJ2-2; D might be TRBD1 (5 bases). The CDR3 is 16 amino acids. The germline gives CDR1 KGHDR, CDR2 SFDVKD. The V end was cut by 4 bases, the J end by 3 bases, with 14 bases between. This CDR3 is CATSDPREPDTGELFF. The CDR3 DNA follows: TGTGCCACCAGTGACCCCAGGGAACCCGACACCGGGGAGCTGTTTTTT.

This rearrangement joins TRBV3-1 (or the pseudogene TRBV3-2) to TRBJ2-7, with 7 bases identical to TRBD2. CDR3 length equals 14 residues. Germline V gene sequence: CDR1 LGHDT, CDR2 YNNKEL (reference sequence). V lost 3 bases to trimming and J lost 2 bases; unmatched junction nucleotides: 4. CDR3 nucleotide sequence: TGTGCCAGCAGCCATGGCGGGGGTCCCTACGAGCAGTACGTC. Amino acids: CASSHGGGPYEQYV.

The CDR3 here is CASSSGTGHGNTIYF. CDR3 nucleotides: TGTGCCAGCAGCTCCGGGACAGGGCATGGAAACACCATATATTTT. The rearrangement uses TRBV7-9 and TRBJ1-3; 9 bases are a match to TRBD1. The CDR3 covers 15 residues. Trimming removed 4 bases from V and 3 bases from J; junction bases left unmatched: 4. Germline CDR1 is SEHNR and CDR2 is FQNEAQ (reference sequence).

V and J are TRBV11-1 and TRBJ2-1; the D gene is possibly TRBD1 (5 bases). Germline lookup yields CDR1 SGHAT and CDR2 FQDESV (reference sequence). The CDR3 runs to 13 residues. The ends were cut back, 3 bases at V and 2 bases at J, with 5 bases in the middle. DNA of the CDR3: TGTGCCAGCAGCTTGGACACCTACAATGAGCAGTTCTTC. Protein sequence: CASSLDTYNEQFF.

This sequence joins TRBV9 and TRBJ1-3; D call uncertain. Per the germline V gene, CDR1 is SGDLS and CDR2 is YYNGEE. The CDR3 totals 13 residues. With 2 bases removed from V and 7 bases from J, the gap between germline ends came to 10 bases. CDR3 nucleotide sequence: TGTGCCAGCAGCGTTGGGCAACGGAACACCATATATTTT. Its protein is CASSVGQRNTIYF.

This clone was detected only once. The chain carries TRBV5-1 and TRBJ2-3, with 8 bases identical to TRBD2. The CDR3 contains 13 residues. Germline assignment: CDR1 SGHRS and CDR2 YFSETQ. V gave up 6 bases and J gave up 6 bases; unmatched junction bases: 6. CDR3 sequence (DNA): TGCGCCAGCACCCCGCCGGGGGGGGATACGCAGTATTTT. Protein product: CASTPPGGDTQYF.

The V and J genes are TRBV12-5 and TRBJ1-2; D gene ambiguous. From germline, CDR1 is LGHNT and CDR2 FRNRAP. This CDR3 is built from 14 residues. V dropped 0 bases and J dropped 4 bases, with 9 bases sitting between them. The CDR3: CASGLVPEVYGYTF. The CDR3 DNA reads TGTGCTAGTGGTTTGGTACCAGAAGTCTATGGCTACACCTTC. Full variable domain (remainder filled in from reference TRBV12-5 and TRBJ1-2): DARVTQTPRHKVTEMGQEVTMRCQPILGHNTVFWYRQTMMQGLELLAYFRNRAPLDDSGMPKDRFSAEMPDATLATLKIQPSEPRDSAVYFCASGLVPEVYGYTFGSGTRLTVV.

The chain employs TRBV4-2 and TRBJ1-2, with D perhaps matching TRBD1 (5 bases). Germline V CDR1 and CDR2: LGHNA, YNFKEQ. The germline V and J ends were trimmed by 0 bases and 4 bases, with 18 bases remaining between them. This CDR3 has 17 amino acids. CDR3 sequence (DNA): TGTGCCAGCAGCCAAGAGGGGCGGGGGACGGGGGGCTATGGCTACACCTTC. As protein: CASSQEGRGTGGYGYTF.

This chain uses TRBV5-1 with TRBJ1-6, with TRBD1 matching 7 bases. CDR1 is SGHRS, CDR2 YFSETQ, per germline. J gave up 4 bases and V 1 base, and 8 bases lay outside the gene matches. The CDR3 is 17 residues long. CDR3 loop: CASSLNHGTAYNSPLHF. The CDR3 coding sequence is TGCGCCAGCAGCTTGAACCACGGGACAGCGTATAATTCACCCCTCCACTTT. The whole variable domain, remainder taken from reference TRBV5-1 and TRBJ1-6, is KAGVTQTPRYLIKTRGQQVTLSCSPISGHRSVSWYQQTPGQGLQFLFEYFSETQRNKGNFPGRFSGRQFSNSRSEMNVSTLELGDSALYLCASSLNHGTAYNSPLHFGNGTRLTVT.

V gene TRBV7-8 combines with J gene TRBJ2-5; TRBD2 aligns across 9 bases. The CDR3 is 17 residues long. V gave up 1 base and J gave up 2 bases; unmatched junction bases: 8. The germline V gene encodes CDR1 SGHVS and CDR2 FQNEAQ. The CDR3 coding sequence is TGTGCCAGCAGCTTAGGGGTTTTGGCGGGGGGGCAAGAGACCCAGTACTTC. Its translation: CASSLGVLAGGQETQYF.

J is TRBJ2-3 and V is TRBV4-1; 7 positions agree with TRBD2. J was trimmed by 4 bases and V by 2 bases; bases with no gene match: 9. Germline assignment: CDR1 MGHRA and CDR2 YSYEKL. The CDR3 is made up of 16 amino acids. CDR3 region: CASSQRPTSSSDTQYF. The CDR3 DNA sequence: TGCGCCAGCAGCCAACGGCCGACTAGCTCCTCAGATACGCAGTATTTT.

This clone was seen only a few times. The chain carries TRBV10-2 and TRBJ2-2, with a tentative D call TRBD2 (6 bases). Germline V gives CDR1 WSHSY, CDR2 SAAADI. V dropped 6 bases and J dropped 3 bases, with 14 bases sitting between them. The CDR3 loop spans 15 amino acids. CDR3 in DNA: TGCGCCAGCAGCCTCCAGGGACTTTACACCGGGGAGCTGTTTTTT. Its translation: CASSLQGLYTGELFF.

This clone was counted once. The chain links TRBV25-1 to TRBJ2-2, with TRBD1 matching 9 bases. J lost 6 bases, V lost 5 bases, and 10 bases had no gene match. The CDR3 consists of 16 residues. The germline CDR1 and CDR2 sequences are MGHDK and SYGVNS. CDR3 coding DNA: TGTGCCAGCAGTTTCGACAGGGGGTTTGTTGCCGGGGAGCTGTTTTTT. This translates into CASSFDRGFVAGELFF. The full variable domain, completed using reference TRBV25-1 and TRBJ2-2, is EADIYQTPRYLVIGTGKKITLECSQTMGHDKMYWYQQDPGMELHLIHYSYGVNSTEKGDLSSESTVSRIRTEHFPLTLESARPSHTSQYLCASSFDRGFVAGELFFGEGSRLTVL.

The chain combines TRBV19 with TRBJ1-6; TRBD1 might be the D (5 bases). V shed 0 bases and J shed 11 bases, with 14 bases lying between them. Germline assignment: CDR1 LNHDA and CDR2 SQIVND (reference sequence). The CDR3 covers 15 residues. The CDR3 loop reads CASSIDLGGAAPLHF. CDR3 nucleotide sequence: TGTGCCAGTAGTATAGATCTCGGGGGAGCGGCACCCCTCCACTTT. The whole variable domain, remainder taken from reference TRBV19 and TRBJ1-6, is DGGITQSPKYLFRKEGQNVTLSCEQNLNHDAMYWYRQDPGQGLRLIYYSQIVNDFQKGDIAEGYSVSREKKESFPLTVTSAQKNPTAFYLCASSIDLGGAAPLHFGNGTRLTVT.

On this clone itself: Other nucleotide sequences from this sample produce the same CDR3. The chain combines TRBV3-1 (or the pseudogene TRBV3-2) with TRBJ2-3; possible D gene TRBD2, 5 bases. Trimming stripped 1 base from V and 3 bases from J, with 5 bases between. The CDR3 loop spans 13 amino acids. Germline CDR1 and CDR2: LGHDT and YNNKEL (reference sequence). Here the CDR3 reads CASSQAGTDTQYF. As DNA, the CDR3 is TGTGCCAGCAGCCAAGCGGGAACAGATACGCAGTATTTT.

The chain links TRBV3-1 (or the pseudogene TRBV3-2) to TRBJ2-7, with D maybe TRBD1 (5 bases). Trimming stripped 1 base from V and 6 bases from J, with 7 bases between. The CDR3 has 12 residues. CDR1 and CDR2 from the germline V gene are LGHDT and YNNKEL (reference sequence). Here the CDR3 DNA reads TGTGCCAGCAGCCAAGGGGGCCTCGAGCAGTACGTC. Translation: CASSQGGLEQYV.

This chain uses TRBV6-2 or TRBV6-3 with TRBJ2-1; the D gene is possibly TRBD2 (5 bases). This CDR3 contains 14 residues. Per the germline V gene, CDR1 is MNHEY and CDR2 is SVGEGT. V was trimmed by 2 bases and J by 3 bases, leaving 8 bases between them. CDR3 in amino acids: CASSYPGFYNEQFF. CDR3 sequence (DNA): TGTGCCAGCAGTTACCCGGGGTTCTACAATGAGCAGTTCTTC.